The 5 T cell receptor beta chains presented below share a single source sample, sequenced in a study of beta chain features in type 1 diabetes. Isolated RNA was reverse transcribed in full, so expressed TCRB transcripts were sequenced. Method: immunoSEQ multiplex PCR; TCRdb's copy keeps in-frame clones and lacks some. The sample records about half a million clones, approximately 30% being singletons. Sequenced sample: naive CD4+ T cells from blood. The receptors stem from a man aged 18 to 29 in good health.

The table lists this clone with a few counts. V usage is TRBV9 and J usage is TRBJ2-7; the D gene is possibly TRBD1 (6 bases). The CDR3 runs to 15 residues. Germline CDR1 SGDLS, CDR2 YYNGEE. V dropped 2 bases and J dropped 3 bases, with 15 bases sitting between them. The CDR3 nucleotides read TGTGCCAGCAGCGTTTTACCCGGGACAAACTACGAGCAGTACTTC. This encodes CASSVLPGTNYEQYF.

The chain couples TRBV28 to TRBJ2-3; D is unresolved. V was shortened by 8 bases and J by 2 bases, with 11 bases between the two germline ends. The CDR3 extends over 13 amino acids. The V gene's germline CDR1 is MDHEN and CDR2 SYDVKM. The CDR3 nucleotides are TGTGCCAGCGCCCTGGGCTCCACAGATACGCAGTATTTT. Its translation is CASALGSTDTQYF.

CDR3 protein: CAWMVAGAYEQYF. In nucleotides, the CDR3 is TGTGCCTGGATGGTAGCGGGGGCCTACGAGCAGTACTTC. The chain couples TRBV30 to TRBJ2-7; 9 bases fit TRBD2. V lost 4 bases and J lost 2; bases outside the gene matches: 3. The CDR3 length is 13 residues. Germline V gene data show CDR1 as GTSNPN and CDR2 as SVGIG (reference sequence).

This chain uses TRBV29-1 with TRBJ2-1, with D maybe TRBD2 (6 bases). The germline gives CDR1 SQVTM, CDR2 ANQGSEA. The CDR3 contains 16 residues. V was cut by 6 bases and J by 0 bases, with 18 bases left in between. The CDR3: CSVKGPLTSSYNEQFF. CDR3 sequence (DNA): TGCAGCGTCAAAGGGCCCTTGACTAGCTCCTACAATGAGCAGTTCTTC.

This chain uses TRBV29-1 with TRBJ2-5, with 8 nucleotides matching TRBD1. This CDR3 is 14 amino acids long. With V trimmed by 5 bases and J by 0 bases, 5 bases remained unmatched. The V gene's germline CDR1 is SQVTM and CDR2 ANQGSEA. CDR3 nucleotide sequence: TGCAGCGTTAAACTGGACAGGGACCAAGAGACCCAGTACTTC. It translates to CSVKLDRDQETQYF.